This T cell receptor beta chain originates from a study of blood T cell repertoires in COVID-19. Looking at the study overall: From T cells, B-cell-depleted T cells, or PBMCs came the material, which was cDNA or gDNA.

Profiled with immunoSEQ multiplex PCR; TCRdb holds only in-frame clones, not every one. The sample records 140,000 to 150,000 clones, around 87% being singletons. Participants came from roughly 24 US areas, aged about 18 to 89 years. Between the trimmed V and J ends, which lost 1 base and 4 bases, there was a span of 7 bases. This CDR3 has 14 amino acids. CDR1 is SGHNT, CDR2 YENEEA, per germline. The chain combines TRBV11-3 with TRBJ2-2; D gene unclear. This TCR was sampled from a woman in her 40s who had been exposed to COVID-19. The sample was PBMCs or T cells enriched from blood (not recorded which). CDR3: CASSLASGTGELFF. Here the CDR3 DNA reads TGTGCCAGCAGCTTAGCGTCGGGCACCGGGGAGCTGTTTTTT.